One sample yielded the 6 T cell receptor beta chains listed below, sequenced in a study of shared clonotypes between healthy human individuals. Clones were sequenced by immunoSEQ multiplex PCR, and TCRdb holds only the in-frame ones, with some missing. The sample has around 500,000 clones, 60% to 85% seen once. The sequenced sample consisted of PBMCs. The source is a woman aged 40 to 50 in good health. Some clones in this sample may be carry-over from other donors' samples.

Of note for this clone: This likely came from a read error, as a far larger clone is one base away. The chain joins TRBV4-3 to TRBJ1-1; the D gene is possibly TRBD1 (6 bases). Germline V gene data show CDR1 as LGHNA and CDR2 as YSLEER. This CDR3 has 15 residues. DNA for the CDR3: TGCGCCGGCAGCCAAGGGAGACAGGAGAACACTGAAGCTTTCTTT. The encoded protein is CAGSQGRQENTEAFF.

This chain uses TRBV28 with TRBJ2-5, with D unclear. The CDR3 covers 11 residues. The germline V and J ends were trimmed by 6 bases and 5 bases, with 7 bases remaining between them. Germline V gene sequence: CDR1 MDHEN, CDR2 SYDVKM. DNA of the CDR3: TGTGCCAGCAGCGGGCCGGAGACCCAGTACTTC. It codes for CASSGPETQYF.

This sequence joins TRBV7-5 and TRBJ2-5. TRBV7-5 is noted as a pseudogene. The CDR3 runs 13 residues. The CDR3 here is CASSLWGQETQYF. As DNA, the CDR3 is TGTGCCAGCAGCTTATGGGGCCAAGAGACCCAGTACTTC.

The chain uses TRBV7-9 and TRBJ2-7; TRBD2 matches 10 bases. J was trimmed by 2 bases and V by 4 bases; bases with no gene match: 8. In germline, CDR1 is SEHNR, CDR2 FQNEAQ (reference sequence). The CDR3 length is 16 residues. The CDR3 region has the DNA TGTGCCAGCAGCTCAGGGGGACTAGCGTACCCCTACGAGCAGTACTTC. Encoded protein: CASSSGGLAYPYEQYF.

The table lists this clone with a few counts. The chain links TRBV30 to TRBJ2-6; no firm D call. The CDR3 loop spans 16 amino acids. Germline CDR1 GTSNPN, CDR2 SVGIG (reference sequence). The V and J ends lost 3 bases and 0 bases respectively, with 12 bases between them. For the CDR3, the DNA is TGTGCCTGGAGAAGTCTTTGGAGCTCTGGGGCCAACGTCCTGACTTTC. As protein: CAWRSLWSSGANVLTF.

CDR3 sequence (DNA): TGTGCCTGGAACCGGCGGAACTATGGCTACACCTTC. It yields the protein CAWNRRNYGYTF. The chain is built from TRBV30 and TRBJ1-2; the D is unclear. This CDR3 spans 12 amino acids. V lost 4 bases to trimming and J lost 2 bases, with 8 bases between them. Germline values: CDR1 GTSNPN, CDR2 SVGIG (reference sequence).